This T cell receptor (beta chain) was recovered during a study of cytomegalovirus exposure and HLA in healthy donors. This CDR3 has 13 amino acids. V was clipped by 8 bases and J by 4 bases; unmatched bases: 7. From germline, CDR1 is MDHEN and CDR2 SYDVKM. Only in-frame clones appear in the TCRdb table, and some are missing; sequencing was by immunoSEQ multiplex PCR. The data hold 200,000 to 250,000 clones, with roughly 83% observed a single time. The donors belonged to the 120-subject validation cohort, separate from the roughly 700-subject first cohort. The sequenced sample consisted of PBMCs. This chain joins TRBV28 and TRBJ2-7; the match to TRBD1 covers 8 bases. The receptor's source is a woman aged 18 to 35 in good health and CMV-seronegative. CDR3 region: CASSGTGLYEQYF. The DNA of the CDR3 is TGTGCCAGCTCAGGGACAGGTCTATACGAGCAGTACTTC.